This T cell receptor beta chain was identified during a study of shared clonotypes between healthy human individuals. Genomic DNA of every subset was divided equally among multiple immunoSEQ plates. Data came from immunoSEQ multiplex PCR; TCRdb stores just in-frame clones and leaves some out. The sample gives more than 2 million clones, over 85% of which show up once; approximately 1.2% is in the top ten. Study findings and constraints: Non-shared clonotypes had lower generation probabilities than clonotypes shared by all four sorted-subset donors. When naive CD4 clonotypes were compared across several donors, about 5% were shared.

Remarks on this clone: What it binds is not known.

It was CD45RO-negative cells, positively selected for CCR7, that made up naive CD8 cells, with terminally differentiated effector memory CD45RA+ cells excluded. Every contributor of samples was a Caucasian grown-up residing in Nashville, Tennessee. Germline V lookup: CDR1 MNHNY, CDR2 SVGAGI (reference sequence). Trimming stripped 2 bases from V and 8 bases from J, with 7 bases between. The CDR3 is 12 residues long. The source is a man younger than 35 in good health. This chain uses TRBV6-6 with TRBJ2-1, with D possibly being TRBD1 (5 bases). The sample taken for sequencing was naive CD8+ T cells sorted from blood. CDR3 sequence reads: CASSYEGDEQFF. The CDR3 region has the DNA TGTGCCAGCAGTTACGAAGGGGATGAGCAGTTCTTC.